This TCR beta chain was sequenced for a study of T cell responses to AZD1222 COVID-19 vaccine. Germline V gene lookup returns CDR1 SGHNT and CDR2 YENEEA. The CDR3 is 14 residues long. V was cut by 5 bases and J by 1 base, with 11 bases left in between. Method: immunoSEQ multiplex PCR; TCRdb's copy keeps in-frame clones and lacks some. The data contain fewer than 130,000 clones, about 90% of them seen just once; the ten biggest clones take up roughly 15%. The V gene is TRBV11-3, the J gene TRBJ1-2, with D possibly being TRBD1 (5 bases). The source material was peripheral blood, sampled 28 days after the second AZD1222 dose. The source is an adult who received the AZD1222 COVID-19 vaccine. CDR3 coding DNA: TGTGCCAGCAGCCTGATGGGGGGTAACTATGGCTACACCTTC. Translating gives CASSLMGGNYGYTF.